This T cell receptor beta chain was captured in a study of blood T cell repertoires in COVID-19. CDR1 and CDR2 from the germline V gene are SGHDT and YYEEEE. This CDR3 has 14 amino acids. V dropped 0 bases and J dropped 4 bases, with 10 bases sitting between them. Assay used: immunoSEQ multiplex PCR; TCRdb lists only in-frame clones, some missing. The table lists approximately 250,000 clones, around 87% of them singletons. The chain carries TRBV5-6 and TRBJ1-2; no reliable D call. Material: peripheral blood. The origin of this receptor is a man aged 18 to 30 with active or convalescent COVID-19. CDR3 coding DNA: TGTGCCAGCAGCTTGGACGGCCCAGGCTATGGCTACACCTTC. It codes for CASSLDGPGYGYTF.